The 9 T cell receptor beta chains listed next were all sequenced from one sample in a study of T-cell memory formation after mild COVID-19. TCRdb called the 5' RACE reads again in MiXCR, with one record for every CDR3 protein. The repertoire includes approximately 400,000 distinct CDR3 sequences, 24% of them detected once, and roughly 9.7% sits in the top ten. Material: PBMCs or a T cell subset sorted from them (not recorded which). The receptors stem from an adult woman who had mild COVID-19 (a few samples of this study predate the infection). Cell type and time point are not known.

The chain employs TRBV30 and TRBJ2-6; D perhaps matches TRBD2 (5 bases). This CDR3 has 14 amino acids. Germline V gene lookup returns CDR1 GTSNPN and CDR2 SVGIG (reference sequence). Trimming took off 2 bases at V and 1 base at J, with 6 bases between the two ends. The CDR3 here is CAWSSGSGANVLTF. In DNA, the CDR3 is TGTGCCTGGAGTTCGGGATCTGGGGCCAACGTCCTGACTTTC.

This clonotype was observed a handful of times. The chain recombines TRBV10-3 with TRBJ1-2; D remains ambiguous. CDR1 is ENHRY, CDR2 SYGVKD, per germline. V lost 3 bases to trimming and J lost 5 bases, with 16 bases between them. The CDR3 spans 15 residues. The CDR3, as DNA: TGTGCCATCAGTGACCTCGCCAGGCGTAATTATGGCTACACCTTC. This translates into CAISDLARRNYGYTF.

The rearrangement joins TRBV20-1 to TRBJ2-3; 8 positions match TRBD2. The CDR3 is made up of 15 amino acids. J gave up 4 bases and V 6 bases, and 12 bases lay outside the gene matches. Germline V gives CDR1 DFQATT, CDR2 SNEGSKA (reference sequence). The CDR3 sequence is CSAHSQREIADTQYF. The CDR3 DNA reads TGCAGTGCCCATTCCCAGCGGGAGATCGCAGATACGCAGTATTTT.

The chain combines TRBV7-8 with TRBJ1-5; 7 nucleotides line up with TRBD1. The junction had 13 bases not matched to a gene; V was cut back by 5 bases and J by 0 bases. CDR3 length: 18 amino acids. Per the germline V gene, CDR1 is SGHVS and CDR2 is FQNEAQ. The CDR3 loop is CASSARAGGSFSNQPQHF. The CDR3 nucleotides read TGTGCCAGCAGCGCGAGGGCAGGGGGTTCTTTTAGCAATCAGCCCCAGCATTTT.

The rearrangement uses TRBV7-2 and TRBJ2-7; D is unclear. Trimming left V 2 bases short and J 6 bases short, with 5 bases between. Germline V gene data show CDR1 as SGHTA and CDR2 as FQGNSA. CDR3 length equals 11 residues. The CDR3 loop is CASSLLFEQYF. The CDR3 nucleotides read TGTGCCAGCAGCTTACTGTTCGAGCAGTACTTC. Full variable domain (missing parts from reference TRBV7-2 and TRBJ2-7): GAGVSQSPSNKVTEKGKDVELRCDPISGHTALYWYRQSLGQGLEFLIYFQGNSAPDKSGLPSDRFSAERTGGSVSTLTIQRTQQEDSAVYLCASSLLFEQYFGPGTRLTVT.

V is TRBV29-1 and J is TRBJ2-5, with 9 bases that match TRBD1. The trim removed 8 bases at V and 1 base at J, leaving 11 bases unmatched. CDR3 length: 15 amino acids. CDR1 is SQVTM and CDR2 is ANQGSEA in the germline V gene. The CDR3 DNA follows: TGCAGCATGATTCTCGGGACAGGGCCCCAAGAGACCCAGTACTTC. It codes for CSMILGTGPQETQYF.

V and J are TRBV6-1 and TRBJ1-1; no firm D call. The CDR3 is made up of 12 amino acids. V was shortened by 3 bases and J by 10 bases, with 12 bases between the two germline ends. The germline V gene encodes CDR1 MNHNS and CDR2 SASEGT. CDR3 bases: TGTGCCAGCAGTGAGACGGGGTATAGAGCTTTCTTT. Its translation: CASSETGYRAFF.

This clonotype has a handful of counts. A read error may explain this, as a much larger clone is one base away. V is TRBV24-1 and J is TRBJ2-3, with D unresolved. Germline-derived CDR1 and CDR2 are KGHDR and SFDVKD. V gave up 6 bases and J gave up 2 bases, with 5 bases separating them. This CDR3 is 12 amino acids long. In DNA form, the CDR3 reads TGTGCCACCAGTCGTAACACAGATACGCAGTATTTT. Translation gives CATSRNTDTQYF.

V gene TRBV25-1 combines with J gene TRBJ1-2; D is unclear. The V and J ends lost 1 base and 5 bases respectively, with 11 bases between them. The CDR3 runs to 14 residues. Germline V gives CDR1 MGHDK, CDR2 SYGVNS. The CDR3 is CASSEFAQSYGYTF. Here the CDR3 DNA reads TGTGCCAGCAGTGAATTTGCACAGTCATATGGCTACACCTTC.